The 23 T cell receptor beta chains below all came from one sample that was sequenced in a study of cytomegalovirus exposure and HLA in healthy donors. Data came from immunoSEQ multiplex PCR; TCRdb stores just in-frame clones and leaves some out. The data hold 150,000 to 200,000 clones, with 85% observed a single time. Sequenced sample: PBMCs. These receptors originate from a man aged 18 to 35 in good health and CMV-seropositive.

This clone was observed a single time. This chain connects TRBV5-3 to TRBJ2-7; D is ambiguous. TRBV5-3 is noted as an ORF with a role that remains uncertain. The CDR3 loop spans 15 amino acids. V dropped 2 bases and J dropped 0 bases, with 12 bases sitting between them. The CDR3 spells CARSLGFRSSYEQYF. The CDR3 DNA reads TGTGCCAGAAGCTTAGGTTTCCGGAGCTCCTACGAGCAGTACTTC.

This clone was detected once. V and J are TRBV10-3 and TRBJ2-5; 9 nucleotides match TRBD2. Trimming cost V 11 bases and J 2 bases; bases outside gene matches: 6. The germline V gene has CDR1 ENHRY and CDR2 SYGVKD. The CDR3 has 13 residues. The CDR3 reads CAASSGAQETQYF. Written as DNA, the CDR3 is TGTGCCGCGTCTAGCGGGGCGCAAGAGACCCAGTACTTC.

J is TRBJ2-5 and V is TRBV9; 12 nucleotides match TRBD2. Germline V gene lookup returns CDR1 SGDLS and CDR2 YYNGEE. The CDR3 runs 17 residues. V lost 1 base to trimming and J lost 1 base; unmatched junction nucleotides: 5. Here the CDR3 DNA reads TGTGCCAGCAGCGTACTGTCTAGCGGGGGGGGCCAAGAGACCCAGTACTTC. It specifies CASSVLSSGGGQETQYF. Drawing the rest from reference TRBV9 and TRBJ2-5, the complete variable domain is DSGVTQTPKHLITATGQRVTLRCSPRSGDLSVYWYQQSLDQGLQFLIQYYNGEERAKGNILERFSAQQFPDLHSELNLSSLELGDSALYFCASSVLSSGGGQETQYFGPGTRLLVL.

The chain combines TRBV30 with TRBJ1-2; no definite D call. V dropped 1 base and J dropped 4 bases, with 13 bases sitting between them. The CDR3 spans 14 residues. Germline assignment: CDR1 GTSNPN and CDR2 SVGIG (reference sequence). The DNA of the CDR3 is TGTGCCTGGAGTGGGGTAATGGGAGCCTATGGCTACACCTTC. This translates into CAWSGVMGAYGYTF.

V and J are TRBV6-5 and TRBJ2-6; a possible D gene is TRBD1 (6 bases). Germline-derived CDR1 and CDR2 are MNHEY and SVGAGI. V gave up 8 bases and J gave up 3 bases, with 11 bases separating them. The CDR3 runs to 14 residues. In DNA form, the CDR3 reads TGTGCCAGCTCGAGGGGGAGTGGGGCCAACGTCCTGACTTTC. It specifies CASSRGSGANVLTF.

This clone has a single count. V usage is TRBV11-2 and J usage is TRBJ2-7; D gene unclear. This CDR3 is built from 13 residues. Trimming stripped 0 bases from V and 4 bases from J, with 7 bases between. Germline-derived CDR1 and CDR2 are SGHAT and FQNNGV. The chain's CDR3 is CASSLDPGYEQYF. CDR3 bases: TGTGCCAGCAGCTTAGACCCGGGTTACGAGCAGTACTTC.

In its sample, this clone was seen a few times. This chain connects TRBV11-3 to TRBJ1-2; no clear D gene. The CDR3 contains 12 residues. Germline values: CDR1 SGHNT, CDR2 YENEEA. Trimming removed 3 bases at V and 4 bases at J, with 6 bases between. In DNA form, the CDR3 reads TGTGCCAGCAGCTTTTCCGGCTATGGCTACACCTTC. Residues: CASSFSGYGYTF.

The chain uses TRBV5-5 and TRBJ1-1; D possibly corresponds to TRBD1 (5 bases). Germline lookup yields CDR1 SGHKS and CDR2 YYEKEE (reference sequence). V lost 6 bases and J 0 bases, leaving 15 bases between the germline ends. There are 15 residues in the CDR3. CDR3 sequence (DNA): TGTGCCAGCACCGCGCAAGGGGCATTGAACACTGAAGCTTTCTTT. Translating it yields CASTAQGALNTEAFF.

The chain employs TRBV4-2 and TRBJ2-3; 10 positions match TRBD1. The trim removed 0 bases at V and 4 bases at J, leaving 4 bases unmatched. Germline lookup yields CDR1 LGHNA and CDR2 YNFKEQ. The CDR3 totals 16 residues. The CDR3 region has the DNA TGTGCCAGCAGCCAAGATCTTGGACAGGGGGCAGATACGCAGTATTTT. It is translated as CASSQDLGQGADTQYF.

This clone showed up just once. CDR3 DNA: TGTGCCAGCAGTGTCCCGGGGGCCTACGAGCAGTACTTC. It encodes CASSVPGAYEQYF. The rearrangement joins TRBV6-1 to TRBJ2-7; perhaps TRBD2 as D (6 bases). V gave up 4 bases and J gave up 2 bases, with 9 bases separating them. This CDR3 region has 13 residues. CDR1 is MNHNS, CDR2 SASEGT, per germline.

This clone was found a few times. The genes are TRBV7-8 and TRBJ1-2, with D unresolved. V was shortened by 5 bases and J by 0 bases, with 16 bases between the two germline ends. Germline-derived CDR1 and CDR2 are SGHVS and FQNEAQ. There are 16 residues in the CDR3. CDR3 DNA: TGTGCCAGCAGCCCGAGGCGGGAAAGGGCTAACTATGGCTACACCTTC. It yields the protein CASSPRRERANYGYTF. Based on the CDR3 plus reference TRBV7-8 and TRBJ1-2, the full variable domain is GAGVSQSPRYKVAKRGQDVALRCDPISGHVSLFWYQQALGQGPEFLTYFQNEAQLDKSGLPSDRFFAERPEGSVSTLKIQRTQQEDSAVYLCASSPRRERANYGYTFGSGTRLTVV.

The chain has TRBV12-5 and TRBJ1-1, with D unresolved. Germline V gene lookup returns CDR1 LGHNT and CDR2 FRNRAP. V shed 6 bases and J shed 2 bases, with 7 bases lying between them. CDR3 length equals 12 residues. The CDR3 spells CASGLSNTEAFF. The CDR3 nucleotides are TGTGCTAGTGGCCTGTCCAACACTGAAGCTTTCTTT. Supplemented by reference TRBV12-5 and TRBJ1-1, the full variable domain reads DARVTQTPRHKVTEMGQEVTMRCQPILGHNTVFWYRQTMMQGLELLAYFRNRAPLDDSGMPKDRFSAEMPDATLATLKIQPSEPRDSAVYFCASGLSNTEAFFGQGTRLTVV.

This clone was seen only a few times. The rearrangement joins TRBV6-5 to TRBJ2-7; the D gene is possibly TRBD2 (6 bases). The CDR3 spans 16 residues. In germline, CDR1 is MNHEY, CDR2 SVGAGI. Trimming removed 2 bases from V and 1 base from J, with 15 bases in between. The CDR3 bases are TGTGCCAGCAGTTACAGATCCGGGAGAACGTCCTACGAGCAGTACTTC. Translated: CASSYRSGRTSYEQYF.

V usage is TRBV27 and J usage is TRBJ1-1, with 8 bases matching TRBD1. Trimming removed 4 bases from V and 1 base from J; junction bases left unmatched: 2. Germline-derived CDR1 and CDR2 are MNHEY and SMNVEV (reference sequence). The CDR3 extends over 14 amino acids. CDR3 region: CASSYRGSNTEAFF. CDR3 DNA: TGTGCCAGCAGTTACAGGGGGTCGAACACTGAAGCTTTCTTT.

The CDR3 reads CATSSIGAQETQYF. The DNA of the CDR3 is TGTGCCACCAGCAGCATTGGGGCACAAGAGACCCAGTACTTC. The V call is TRBV15, the J call TRBJ2-5; a possible D gene is TRBD1 (5 bases). CDR1 is LNHNV and CDR2 is YYDKDF in the germline V gene (reference sequence). The CDR3 covers 14 residues. Trimming cost V 3 bases and J 2 bases, with 10 bases left between them.

The CDR3 DNA reads TGTGCCAGCAGCCAATCGGTGAGGGTAAATCAGCCCCAGCATTTT. Residues: CASSQSVRVNQPQHF. V gene TRBV16 combines with J gene TRBJ1-5; D uncertain. V shed 0 bases and J shed 4 bases, with 10 bases lying between them. Looked up from germline, CDR1 is KGHSY and CDR2 is FQNENV. This CDR3 has 15 residues.

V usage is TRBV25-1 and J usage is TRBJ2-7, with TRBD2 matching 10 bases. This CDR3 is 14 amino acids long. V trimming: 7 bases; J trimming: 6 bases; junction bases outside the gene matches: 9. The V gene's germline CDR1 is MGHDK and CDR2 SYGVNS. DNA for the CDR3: TGTGCCAGCACCGCCCGACTAGCGGGTGGCGAGCAGTACTTC. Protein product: CASTARLAGGEQYF.

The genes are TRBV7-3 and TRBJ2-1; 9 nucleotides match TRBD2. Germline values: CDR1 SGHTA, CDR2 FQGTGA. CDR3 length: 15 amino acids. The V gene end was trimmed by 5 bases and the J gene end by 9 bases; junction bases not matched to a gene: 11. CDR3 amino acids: CASSVPPGLASEQFF. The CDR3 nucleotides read TGTGCCAGCAGCGTTCCACCGGGACTAGCATCTGAGCAGTTCTTC.

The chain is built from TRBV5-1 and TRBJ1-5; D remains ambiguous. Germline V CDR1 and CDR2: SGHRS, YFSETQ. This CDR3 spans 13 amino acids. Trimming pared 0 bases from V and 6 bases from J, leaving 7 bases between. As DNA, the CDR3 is TGCGCCAGCAGCTTGGTCCCGGGTCAGCCCCAGCATTTT. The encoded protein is CASSLVPGQPQHF.

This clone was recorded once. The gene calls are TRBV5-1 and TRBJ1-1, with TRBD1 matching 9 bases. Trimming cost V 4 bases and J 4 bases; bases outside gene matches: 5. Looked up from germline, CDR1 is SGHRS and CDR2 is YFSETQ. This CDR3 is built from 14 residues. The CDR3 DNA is TGCGCCAGCAGCGTGGGACAGGGTTTCACTGAAGCTTTCTTT. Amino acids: CASSVGQGFTEAFF.

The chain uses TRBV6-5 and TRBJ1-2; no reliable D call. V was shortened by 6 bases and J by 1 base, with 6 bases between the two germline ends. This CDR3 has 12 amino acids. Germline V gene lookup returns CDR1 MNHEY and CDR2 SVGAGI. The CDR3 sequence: CASSRINYGYTF. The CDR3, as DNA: TGTGCCAGCAGCAGGATTAACTATGGCTACACCTTC.

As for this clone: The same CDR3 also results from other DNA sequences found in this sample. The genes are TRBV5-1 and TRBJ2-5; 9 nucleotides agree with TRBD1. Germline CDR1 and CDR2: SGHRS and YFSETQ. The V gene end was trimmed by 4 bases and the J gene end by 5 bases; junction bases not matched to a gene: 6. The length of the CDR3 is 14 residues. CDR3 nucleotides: TGCGCCAGCAGCCTGGGACAGGGTCGGGAGACCCAGTACTTC. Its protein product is CASSLGQGRETQYF.

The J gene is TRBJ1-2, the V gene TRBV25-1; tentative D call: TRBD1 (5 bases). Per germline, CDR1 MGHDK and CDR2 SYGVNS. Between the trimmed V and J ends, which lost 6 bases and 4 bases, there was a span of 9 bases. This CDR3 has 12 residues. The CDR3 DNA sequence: TGTGCCAGCAGCAGGGACTCCTATGGCTACACCTTC. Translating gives CASSRDSYGYTF.